The 10 T cell receptor beta chains below come from one sample, sequenced in a study of cytomegalovirus exposure and HLA in healthy donors. The PCR used 60 Vbeta and 13 Jbeta primers. Clones were sequenced by immunoSEQ multiplex PCR, and TCRdb holds only the in-frame ones, with some missing. The data contain 100,000 or so clones, over 75% of them singletons. The sequencing input was PBMCs. The receptors come from a middle-aged woman in good health and CMV-seropositive.

The sample holds a few counts of this clone. The chain links TRBV6-4 to TRBJ2-3; 9 nucleotides match TRBD1. CDR1 MRHNA and CDR2 SNTAGT come from the germline V gene. V dropped 5 bases and J dropped 13; count of bases not matched to a gene: 13. This CDR3 is 14 amino acids long. The DNA for the CDR3 is TGTGCCAGCAGTCCGCCGGGACAGGGTTCAGAAAAGTATTTT. Its translation: CASSPPGQGSEKYF.

Of note for this clone: The same CDR3 arises from other DNA sequences in this sample as well. This chain's CDR3 is CASSEDRGGELFF. CDR3 DNA: TGTGCCAGCAGCGAAGACAGGGGTGGGGAGCTGTTTTTT. The V call is TRBV9, the J call TRBJ2-2; 8 bases agree with TRBD1. Trimming took 3 bases from V and 8 from J; bases not matched to a gene: 3. The CDR3 runs 13 residues. Germline loops: CDR1 SGDLS, CDR2 YYNGEE. Together with reference TRBV9 and TRBJ2-2, the CDR3 gives the full variable domain: DSGVTQTPKHLITATGQRVTLRCSPRSGDLSVYWYQQSLDQGLQFLIQYYNGEERAKGNILERFSAQQFPDLHSELNLSSLELGDSALYFCASSEDRGGELFFGEGSRLTVL.

J is TRBJ1-6 and V is TRBV9; no clear D gene. The CDR3 is made up of 15 amino acids. The germline V gene encodes CDR1 SGDLS and CDR2 YYNGEE. V was trimmed by 0 bases and J by 6 bases, leaving 10 bases between them. CDR3 amino acids: CASSVATESNSPLHF. CDR3 in DNA: TGTGCCAGCAGCGTAGCTACGGAGAGTAATTCACCCCTCCACTTT.

The chain uses TRBV5-1 and TRBJ2-5; 10 bases are shared with TRBD1. The V gene end was trimmed by 4 bases and the J gene end by 2 bases; junction bases not matched to a gene: 5. In germline, CDR1 is SGHRS, CDR2 YFSETQ. This CDR3 has 15 amino acids. CDR3 nucleotides: TGCGCCAGCAGCGCCCGACAGGGGGCTCAAGAGACCCAGTACTTC. Its protein product is CASSARQGAQETQYF.

This clone was detected only a few times. The J gene is TRBJ2-3, the V gene TRBV5-4; maybe TRBD2 (6 bases). The CDR3 has 14 amino acids. The V gene's germline CDR1 is SGHNT and CDR2 YYREEE (reference sequence). V lost 5 bases, J lost 2 bases, and 12 bases lay in between. The CDR3 bases are TGTGCCAGCAGTGAAGGAGGGGCCACAGATACGCAGTATTTT. Amino acid sequence: CASSEGGATDTQYF.

Comments on this clone: Different DNA sequences within this sample yield the same CDR3. The genes are TRBV6-5 and TRBJ2-5; 12 bases map to TRBD1. The CDR3 totals 15 residues. Germline values: CDR1 MNHEY, CDR2 SVGAGI. Germline trimming cut 6 bases from V and 5 bases from J; bases unmatched to any gene: 7. CDR3 sequence (DNA): TGTGCCAGCAGGCCCCGGGACAGGGGGCTTGAGACCCAGTACTTC. Translation gives CASRPRDRGLETQYF.

V usage is TRBV11-3 and J usage is TRBJ2-1; D is unclear. CDR1 is SGHNT, CDR2 YENEEA, per germline. The CDR3 runs 14 residues. V shed 0 bases and J shed 9 bases, with 12 bases lying between them. CDR3 residues: CASSLDDPGVEQFF. In DNA form, the CDR3 reads TGTGCCAGCAGCTTAGATGACCCAGGCGTTGAGCAGTTCTTC.

J is TRBJ1-1 and V is TRBV6-1; D uncertain. Germline assignment: CDR1 MNHNS and CDR2 SASEGT. This CDR3 has 13 residues. Deletions cut 9 bases from V and 3 bases from J, with 14 bases between. Written as DNA, the CDR3 is TGTGCCAGTATGGTCCGAGGGTACACTGAAGCTTTCTTT. Its translation: CASMVRGYTEAFF.

The chain employs TRBV6-5 and TRBJ1-4; TRBD1 matches 7 bases. The V gene end was trimmed by 5 bases and the J gene end by 4 bases; junction bases not matched to a gene: 4. This CDR3 is built from 14 residues. Germline CDR1 MNHEY, CDR2 SVGAGI. This chain's CDR3 is CASSRQGFNEKLFF. The CDR3 DNA sequence: TGTGCCAGCAGTCGACAGGGTTTTAATGAAAAACTGTTTTTT.

The chain uses TRBV5-1 and TRBJ2-5; 13 bases agree with TRBD2. The V gene end was trimmed by 5 bases and the J gene end by 2 bases; junction bases not matched to a gene: 9. Germline CDR1 reads SGHRS; CDR2 reads YFSETQ. The CDR3 loop spans 17 amino acids. The CDR3 is CASRLGRGLAGQETQYF. The CDR3 DNA is TGCGCCAGCAGGCTTGGGAGGGGACTAGCGGGGCAAGAGACCCAGTACTTC.